This T cell receptor (beta chain) comes out of a study of pediatric ulcerative colitis. Study results and limitations: All ulcerative colitis patients, but no controls, carried two rectal clonotypes. Rectal repertoires separated controls, mild-moderate and acute severe colitis.

Profiled with immunoSEQ multiplex PCR; TCRdb holds only in-frame clones, not every one. This table has approximately 9,000 clones, over 75% appearing once. Ulcerative colitis patients received no immunosuppressive medication before the diagnostic colonoscopy. As regards this clone: Its specificity is unknown.

The TCR sequence derives from a girl under 18 with moderate ulcerative colitis. Sequencing was carried out using blood.

CDR3 sequence (DNA): TGCGCCAGCAGCCCTACAGGAAACTATGGCTACACCTTC. This translates into CASSPTGNYGYTF. This chain joins TRBV5-1 and TRBJ1-2; D might be TRBD1 (5 bases). The ends were cut back, 4 bases at V and 2 bases at J, with 9 bases in the middle. Germline values: CDR1 SGHRS, CDR2 YFSETQ. This CDR3 has 13 amino acids.